Each of the 26 T cell receptor beta chains below was sequenced from the same sample in a study of blood T cell repertoires in COVID-19. The method was immunoSEQ multiplex PCR; TCRdb's version includes in-frame clones alone and lacks a portion of them. The sample carries some 270,000 clones, around 84% recorded once. The sequencing input was PBMCs or T cells enriched from blood (not recorded which). The receptors come from a woman in her forties or fifties who had been exposed to COVID-19.

CDR3 DNA sequence: TGCGCCAGCAGCCAAGGCGGGGAGGCCCTCCATCAGCCCCAGCATTTT. Translating it yields CASSQGGEALHQPQHF. The V and J genes are TRBV4-1 and TRBJ1-5; D not resolved. Germline values: CDR1 MGHRA, CDR2 YSYEKL. This CDR3 has 16 residues. V lost 1 base, J lost 5 bases, and 15 bases lay in between.

The chain has TRBV5-1 and TRBJ1-5; D ambiguous. Trimming left V 0 bases short and J 4 bases short, with 5 bases between. The CDR3 extends over 13 amino acids. Per the germline V gene, CDR1 is SGHRS and CDR2 is YFSETQ. The CDR3 protein is CASSLAGNQPQHF. The CDR3 DNA reads as TGCGCCAGCAGCTTGGCGGGAAATCAGCCCCAGCATTTT.

Worth noting for this clone: Different DNA sequences within this sample yield the same CDR3. This chain links TRBV28 with TRBJ1-6, with D maybe TRBD1 (5 bases). Germline V CDR1 and CDR2: MDHEN, SYDVKM. V was trimmed by 4 bases and J by 7 bases, leaving 5 bases between them. This CDR3 comprises 12 residues. The CDR3 region has the DNA TGTGCCAGCAGTTCAGGGAATTCACCCCTCCACTTT. Translating gives CASSSGNSPLHF.

V usage is TRBV19 and J usage is TRBJ2-1; D remains unclear. The CDR3 is 14 residues long. Trimming pared 1 base from V and 3 bases from J, leaving 7 bases between. Looked up from germline, CDR1 is LNHDA and CDR2 is SQIVND (reference sequence). The CDR3 loop is CASSIGHLYNEQFF. The CDR3 DNA reads as TGTGCCAGTAGTATAGGACACCTCTACAATGAGCAGTTCTTC. Variable domain in full (rest from reference TRBV19 and TRBJ2-1): DGGITQSPKYLFRKEGQNVTLSCEQNLNHDAMYWYRQDPGQGLRLIYYSQIVNDFQKGDIAEGYSVSREKKESFPLTVTSAQKNPTAFYLCASSIGHLYNEQFFGPGTRLTVL.

The V call is TRBV7-3, the J call TRBJ2-7, with D tentatively TRBD2 (5 bases). This CDR3 spans 13 amino acids. Germline V gives CDR1 SGHTA, CDR2 FQGTGA. Deletions cut 3 bases from V and 2 bases from J, with 8 bases between. CDR3 protein: CASSFRGTYEQYF. The CDR3, as DNA: TGTGCCAGCAGCTTTCGGGGTACCTACGAGCAGTACTTC.

As DNA, the CDR3 is TGTGCCAGCAGCGCCCTCCCAGGGTCCAGCTATGGCTACACCTTC. It codes for CASSALPGSSYGYTF. The chain links TRBV9 to TRBJ1-2, with D maybe TRBD1 (5 bases). Germline CDR1 is SGDLS and CDR2 is YYNGEE. The germline V and J ends were trimmed by 3 bases and 4 bases, with 16 bases remaining between them. The CDR3 spans 15 residues.

The V and J genes are TRBV5-4 and TRBJ1-2; 8 bases line up with TRBD1. Unmatched junction bases numbered 9, after V lost 6 bases and J lost 5 bases. Germline V gives CDR1 SGHNT, CDR2 YYREEE (reference sequence). The CDR3 is 14 residues long. CDR3 nucleotide sequence: TGTGCCAGCACCGATCGGACAGGGTGGTATGGCTACACCTTC. This gives the protein CASTDRTGWYGYTF.

This rearrangement joins TRBV28 to TRBJ1-5, with TRBD1 as a possible D gene (5 bases). Germline V gene lookup returns CDR1 MDHEN and CDR2 SYDVKM. The CDR3 sequence is 16 residues long. V dropped 8 bases and J dropped 0 bases, with 17 bases sitting between them. CDR3 in DNA: TGTGCCAGCCAAGGGGCCGGAGTTTATAGCAATCAGCCCCAGCATTTT. This encodes CASQGAGVYSNQPQHF.

This clone has only one observation. The CDR3 spells CASSQEGEGRSRAFF. CDR3 DNA sequence: TGCGCCAGCAGCCAAGAGGGGGAGGGAAGGAGCCGAGCTTTCTTT. The chain recombines TRBV4-1 with TRBJ1-1, with D possibly matching TRBD1 (5 bases). The CDR3 consists of 15 residues. The V gene's germline CDR1 is MGHRA and CDR2 YSYEKL. Between the trimmed V and J ends, which lost 0 bases and 10 bases, there was a span of 18 bases.

J is TRBJ1-3 and V is TRBV7-6; D gene uncertain. Germline-derived CDR1 and CDR2 are SGHVS and FNYEAQ. The CDR3 totals 14 residues. The V and J ends lost 1 base and 1 base respectively, with 5 bases between them. CDR3 coding DNA: TGTGCCAGCAGCTTAGGTCTTTCTGGAAACACCATATATTTT. It yields the protein CASSLGLSGNTIYF.

V and J are TRBV12-3 or TRBV12-4 and TRBJ2-1; a weak D match, TRBD2 (5 bases). Trimming took 4 bases from V and 8 from J, leaving 9 bases between them. The CDR3 is 12 residues long. The CDR3: CASSSGWYEQFF. CDR3 nucleotides: TGTGCCAGCAGTTCGGGGTGGTATGAGCAGTTCTTC.

The CDR3 nucleotides read TGTGCCATCAGTTGGACAGGAGCTAACTATGGCTACACCTTC. Protein: CAISWTGANYGYTF. The V gene is TRBV10-3, the J gene TRBJ1-2; 7 bases are shared with TRBD1. The CDR3 spans 14 residues. V shed 5 bases and J 0 bases; nucleotides not matched to a gene: 3. Looked up from germline, CDR1 is ENHRY and CDR2 is SYGVKD.

CDR3 sequence reads: CASSLQPKIQETQYF. CDR3 DNA: TGTGCCAGCAGCTTACAGCCCAAAATACAAGAGACCCAGTACTTC. This sequence joins TRBV5-5 and TRBJ2-5; no reliable D call. The CDR3 runs to 15 residues. The V end was cut by 2 bases, the J end by 2 bases, with 13 bases between. Germline CDR1 reads SGHKS; CDR2 reads YYEKEE (reference sequence). Based on the CDR3 plus reference TRBV5-5 and TRBJ2-5, the full variable domain is DAGVTQSPTHLIKTRGQQVTLRCSPISGHKSVSWYQQVLGQGPQFIFQYYEKEERGRGNFPDRFSARQFPNYSSELNVNALLLGDSALYLCASSLQPKIQETQYFGPGTRLLVL.

The chain is built from TRBV2 and TRBJ1-2; tentative D call: TRBD1 (6 bases). From germline, CDR1 is SNHLY and CDR2 FYNNEI. The CDR3 is made up of 15 amino acids. Trimming took 5 bases from V and 0 from J, leaving 13 bases between them. CDR3 amino acids: CASSPGHSANYGYTF. The CDR3 region has the DNA TGTGCCAGCAGTCCGGGACACTCAGCTAACTATGGCTACACCTTC.

The chain employs TRBV9 and TRBJ1-1; 7 bases fit TRBD1. CDR3 size: 13 residues. J gave up 10 bases and V 8 bases, and 14 bases lay outside the gene matches. Germline CDR1 SGDLS, CDR2 YYNGEE. The CDR3 nucleotides are TGTGCCAGTAACCCACAGGGGACTGCTGGAGCTTTCTTT. Translating it yields CASNPQGTAGAFF.

The CDR3 here is CASSQLAGGATGELFF. Written as DNA, the CDR3 is TGTGCCAGCTCGCAACTAGCGGGGGGCGCCACCGGGGAGCTGTTTTTT. The rearrangement links TRBV18 to TRBJ2-2; 12 bases line up with TRBD2. The J segment lost 4 bases and the V segment lost 6 bases, leaving 6 bases of the junction unmatched. CDR3 length equals 16 residues. Germline loops: CDR1 KGHSH, CDR2 LQKENI.

This sequence joins TRBV2 and TRBJ2-2, with D tentatively TRBD1 (8 bases). The CDR3 covers 14 residues. Trimming left V 6 bases short and J 3 bases short, with 11 bases between. From germline, CDR1 is SNHLY and CDR2 FYNNEI. The CDR3 loop reads CASRTGGDTGELFF. CDR3 nucleotide sequence: TGTGCCAGCAGAACAGGGGGGGACACCGGGGAGCTGTTTTTT.

The chain couples TRBV2 to TRBJ1-2, with 7 bases matching TRBD1. After removal of 6 bases from V and 4 bases from J, the junction contained 11 bases not matched to a gene. Germline lookup yields CDR1 SNHLY and CDR2 FYNNEI. The CDR3 spans 15 residues. The CDR3 is CASRQDLGQRYGYTF. The CDR3 DNA reads as TGTGCCAGCAGACAAGACCTGGGACAGCGCTATGGCTACACCTTC.

The rearrangement links TRBV5-4 to TRBJ1-2; 11 positions match TRBD1. Germline V gene sequence: CDR1 SGHNT, CDR2 YYREEE (reference sequence). The CDR3 has 16 residues. V lost 4 bases, J lost 5 bases, and 10 bases stayed unmatched. The CDR3 coding sequence is TGTGCCAGCAGCCCCCTTGCGGGACAGGGGGAGTATGGCTACACCTTC. Residues: CASSPLAGQGEYGYTF.

This clone showed up just a few times. This chain links TRBV2 with TRBJ2-3, with D tentatively TRBD1 (5 bases). Between the trimmed V and J ends, which lost 8 bases and 0 bases, there was a span of 21 bases. In germline, CDR1 is SNHLY, CDR2 FYNNEI. There are 17 residues in the CDR3. For the CDR3, the DNA is TGTGCCAGCGTCAGGGCACCCTTAACTTCTAGCACAGATACGCAGTATTTT. This encodes CASVRAPLTSSTDTQYF.

This clone showed up just once. J is TRBJ2-3 and V is TRBV10-2, with D possibly matching TRBD2 (5 bases). Germline CDR1 is WSHSY and CDR2 is SAAADI. Trimming cost V 6 bases and J 6 bases, with 13 bases left between them. The CDR3 totals 13 residues. The CDR3 sequence is CASRAAGSDTQYF. The DNA of the CDR3 is TGCGCCAGCAGGGCGGCGGGTTCGGATACGCAGTATTTT.

The chain links TRBV5-6 to TRBJ1-1; weak D call: TRBD1 (6 bases). Germline V gene data show CDR1 as SGHDT and CDR2 as YYEEEE. V was cut by 3 bases and J by 8 bases, with 11 bases left in between. The CDR3 has 12 residues. In nucleotides, the CDR3 is TGTGCCAGCAGCTCTACCACAGGGGAAGCTTTCTTT. It yields the protein CASSSTTGEAFF.

There are a few counts of this clone. The chain couples TRBV27 to TRBJ1-5; 8 bases line up with TRBD1. Trimming at V came to 2 bases and at J to 5 bases, leaving 5 bases not matched to a gene. The CDR3 is 15 amino acids. CDR1 and CDR2 (germline): MNHEY, SMNVEV (reference sequence). Here the CDR3 reads CASSLKGQGHQPQHF. CDR3 in DNA: TGTGCCAGCAGTTTAAAAGGACAGGGTCATCAGCCCCAGCATTTT.

This chain links TRBV3-1 (or the pseudogene TRBV3-2) with TRBJ1-1; TRBD1 aligns across 9 bases. Trimming took 8 bases from V and 3 from J; bases not matched to a gene: 7. From germline, CDR1 is LGHDT and CDR2 YNNKEL (reference sequence). CDR3 size: 14 residues. CDR3 bases: TGTGCCAGCTTGAACAGGGGGCTCGACACTGAAGCTTTCTTT. It encodes CASLNRGLDTEAFF.

V and J are TRBV18 and TRBJ1-2, with no clear D. The CDR3 consists of 15 residues. V was clipped by 3 bases and J by 4 bases, with 15 bases between them. Per germline, CDR1 KGHSH and CDR2 LQKENI. This CDR3 reads CASSPTRLDGYGYTF. For the CDR3, the DNA is TGTGCCAGCTCACCTACGAGGCTGGATGGCTATGGCTACACCTTC.

This chain joins TRBV12-5 and TRBJ1-3; D might be TRBD1 (6 bases). The CDR3 covers 17 residues. V was trimmed by 6 bases and J by 3 bases, leaving 21 bases between them. The germline gives CDR1 LGHNT, CDR2 FRNRAP. CDR3 bases: TGTGCTAGTGGGCGCCGATTAGGGGGAGGGGATGGAAACACCATATATTTT. It codes for CASGRRLGGGDGNTIYF.